This TCR beta chain was retrieved from a study of cytomegalovirus exposure and HLA in healthy donors. The PCR contained 60 Vbeta and 13 Jbeta primers. Profiled with immunoSEQ multiplex PCR; TCRdb holds only in-frame clones, not every one. The sample yields approximately 180,000 clones, about 86% seen once. The germline CDR1 and CDR2 sequences are LGHNA and YSLEER. The CDR3 runs to 16 residues. V shed 1 base, J shed 6 bases, and the junction held 3 bases outside the gene matches. Sequenced: PBMCs. The chain recombines TRBV4-3 with TRBJ2-1; 13 bases agree with TRBD2. The sequence was obtained from a woman in her twenties or thirties in good health and CMV-seronegative. The CDR3 protein is CASSQAGTSGINEQFF. The CDR3 DNA follows: TGCGCCAGCAGCCAAGCGGGGACTAGCGGGATCAATGAGCAGTTCTTC.